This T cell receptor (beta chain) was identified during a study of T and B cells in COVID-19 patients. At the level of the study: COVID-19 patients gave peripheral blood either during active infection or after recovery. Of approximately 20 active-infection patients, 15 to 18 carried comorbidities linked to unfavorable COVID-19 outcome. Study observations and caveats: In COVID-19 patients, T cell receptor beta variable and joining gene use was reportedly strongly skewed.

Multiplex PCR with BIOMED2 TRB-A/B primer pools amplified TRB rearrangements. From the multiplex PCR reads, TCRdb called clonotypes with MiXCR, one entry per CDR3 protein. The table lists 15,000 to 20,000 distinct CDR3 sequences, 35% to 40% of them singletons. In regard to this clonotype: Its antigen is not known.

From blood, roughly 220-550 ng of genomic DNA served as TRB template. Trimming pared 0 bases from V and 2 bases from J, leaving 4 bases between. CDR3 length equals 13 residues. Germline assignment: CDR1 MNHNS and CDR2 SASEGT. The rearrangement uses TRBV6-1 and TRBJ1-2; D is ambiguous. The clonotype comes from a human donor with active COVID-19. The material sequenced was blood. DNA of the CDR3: TGTGCCAGCAGTGAAGCGACAAACTATGGCTACACCTTC. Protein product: CASSEATNYGYTF.